This T cell receptor beta chain appears in the sequencing data of a study of T cell repertoires in cytomegalovirus infection. Across the study: CMV infection plus the matching HLA type was flagged by public TCR beta signatures.

The germline V gene has CDR1 SGHVS and CDR2 FQNEAQ. CDR3 size: 18 residues. V shed 1 base and J shed 2 bases, with 18 bases lying between them. This clonotype was detected many times. Its antigen remains unidentified. The study, taken as a whole, reports: Ex vivo, HLA-C-restricted CMV-specific TCR beta clonotypes prevailed over the rest of the response.

TCRdb reprocessed the reads with MiXCR, giving one entry per CDR3 protein. The sample includes about 530,000 distinct CDR3 sequences, more than 20% of them seen just once. The sample taken for sequencing was PBMCs. This sequence joins TRBV7-8 and TRBJ2-1; D may be TRBD2 (5 bases). The TCR originated in a human donor in good health (CMV status not recorded). Some clones in this sample may be carry-over from other donors' samples. The CDR3 coding sequence is TGTGCCAGCAGCTTAGTCCCCCCGGGGTCCAGCACCTACAATGAGCAGTTCTTC. This encodes CASSLVPPGSSTYNEQFF.